This T cell receptor beta chain stems from a study of T cell changes during pregnancy in multiple sclerosis. Generated by immunoSEQ multiplex PCR, the TCRdb table keeps only in-frame clones and is missing some. Found here are about 84,000 clones, roughly 94% of them singletons; the top ten hold about 0.94%. The germline gives CDR1 MNHNS, CDR2 SASEGT. This CDR3 comprises 15 residues. V was pared by 0 bases and J by 8 bases, with 14 bases between. The V call is TRBV6-1, the J call TRBJ2-4; D is possibly TRBD2 (6 bases). Sequencing used peripheral blood, obtained in the second trimester of pregnancy. This receptor was identified in a female donor in good health, enrolled as a control in a pregnancy study. The DNA of the CDR3 is TGTGCCAGCAGTGAAGCGCGAGCAGGGACTTACATTCAGTACTTC. Residues: CASSEARAGTYIQYF.